This is a list of T cell receptor beta chains from one sample in a study of regulatory T cells in long-lasting Graves disease. From the multiplex PCR reads, TCRdb called clonotypes with MiXCR, one entry per CDR3 protein. The profile shows about 530,000 distinct CDR3 sequences, 15% to 20% of them singletons. The same sample was also studied in work on T cells in Graves' hyperthyroidism and ophthalmopathy.

The sample consisted of peripheral blood mononuclear cells (PBMCs), taken at new diagnosis, from a patient treated with antithyroid drugs. Receptors originate from a woman aged 40 to 65 with Graves disease. Each CDR3 is given with its conserved first and last residue. D genes are given only for firm matches. The size entry is marked missing in some rows and otherwise reads once, few, many or a size class.

j_call: TRBJ1-3; v_call: TRBV28; d_call: NA; clone_size: many; cdr3_nt: TGTGCCAGCACTTCAATCGACAGCTCTGGAAACACCATATATTTT; cdr3_aa: CASTSIDSSGNTIYF
j_call: TRBJ1-3; v_call: TRBV28; d_call: NA; clone_size: few; cdr3_nt: TGTGCCAGCAGTTTTACCGGGGACACCATATATTTT; cdr3_aa: CASSFTGDTIYF
j_call: TRBJ1-1; v_call: TRBV3-1; d_call: TRBD1; clone_size: few; cdr3_nt: TGTGCCAGCAGCCAACCCCAGGGGGGGCCGGTCACTGAAGCTTTCTTT; cdr3_aa: CASSQPQGGPVTEAFF
j_call: TRBJ1-1; v_call: TRBV2; d_call: TRBD1; clone_size: many; cdr3_nt: TGTGCCAGCAGGACAGGGGGCGAGTACACTGAAGCTTTCTTT; cdr3_aa: CASRTGGEYTEAFF
j_call: TRBJ2-5; v_call: TRBV2; d_call: TRBD1; clone_size: few; cdr3_nt: TGTGCCAGCAGGCCCTGGACAGGGCCGAGTGAGACCCAGTACTTC; cdr3_aa: CASRPWTGPSETQYF
j_call: TRBJ1-1; v_call: TRBV6-1; d_call: NA; clone_size: many; cdr3_nt: TGTGCCAGCAGTGAAGCTGTGAACACTGAAGCTTTCTTT; cdr3_aa: CASSEAVNTEAFF
j_call: TRBJ1-2; v_call: TRBV20-1; d_call: NA; clone_size: many; cdr3_nt: TGCAGTGCTAGAGCCCGATCGGGGGTCTATGGCTACACCTTC; cdr3_aa: CSARARSGVYGYTF
j_call: TRBJ2-5; v_call: TRBV6-1; d_call: NA; clone_size: many; cdr3_nt: TGTGCCAGCAGCCCCAGGGATTTGGAGACCCAGTACTTC; cdr3_aa: CASSPRDLETQYF
j_call: TRBJ2-7; v_call: TRBV5-1; d_call: TRBD2; clone_size: NA; cdr3_nt: TGCGCCAGCAGCTCCCACAGCGGGAAAGGGTACGAGCAGTACTTC; cdr3_aa: CASSSHSGKGYEQYF
j_call: TRBJ2-1; v_call: TRBV19; d_call: NA; clone_size: NA; cdr3_nt: TGTGCCAGTAGTCAGCTAGGAGTTGGTAATGAGCAGTTCTTC; cdr3_aa: CASSQLGVGNEQFF
j_call: TRBJ2-2; v_call: TRBV15; d_call: TRBD1; clone_size: few; cdr3_nt: TGTGCCACCAGCAGAGATCAGGGACAGGCCACGAACACCGGGGAGCTGTTTTTT; cdr3_aa: CATSRDQGQATNTGELFF
j_call: TRBJ2-7; v_call: TRBV12-3/TRBV12-4; d_call: NA; clone_size: many; cdr3_nt: TGTGCCAGCAGAGACGGACCCTACGAGCAGTACTTC; cdr3_aa: CASRDGPYEQYF